A selection of T cell receptor beta chains follows, all from one sample in a study of blood T cells in healthy people across ages. MiXCR, run by TCRdb on the 5' RACE reads, gives a single entry per CDR3 protein. The sample lists around 1,000,000 distinct CDR3 sequences; 20% to 25% were seen once. This sample was shared with a second study, whose subject was T cells of mothers and their children.

The source material was blood. The origin of the receptors is a girl aged 2 to 10 in good health. Both conserved end residues are part of each CDR3. Fields, in order: V gene, D gene, J gene, clone size, CDR3 DNA, CDR3 protein. The D gene is left open where the match is weak. Rows may omit the clone size; those that give it use once, few, many or a size class.

V: TRBV7-6; D: -; J: TRBJ2-7; size: -; DNA: TGTGCCAGCAGCTTAGCTAGAACGGGCTACGAGCAGTACTTC; CDR3: CASSLARTGYEQYF
V: TRBV6-6; D: TRBD1; J: TRBJ2-4; size: few; DNA: TGTGCCAGCAGCTACGAAGGGGGTTTACAGGGGCGAATTCAGTACTTC; CDR3: CASSYEGGLQGRIQYF
V: TRBV20-1; D: -; J: TRBJ2-1; size: -; DNA: TGCAGTGCTAGCGATCTTCGGAGACGTAACGACTACAATGAGCAGTTCTTC; CDR3: CSASDLRRRNDYNEQFF
V: TRBV20-1; D: -; J: TRBJ2-4; size: few; DNA: TGCAGTGCTCGGAAGTCCAAAAACATTCAGTACTTC; CDR3: CSARKSKNIQYF
V: TRBV5-6; D: -; J: TRBJ2-1; size: few; DNA: TGTGCCAGCAGCCCAGAGGACAGACCCTACAATGAGCAGTTCTTC; CDR3: CASSPEDRPYNEQFF
V: TRBV20-1; D: -; J: TRBJ1-6; size: -; DNA: TGCAGTGCTGTGGGGCCTGATTCACCCCTCCACTTT; CDR3: CSAVGPDSPLHF
V: TRBV28; D: -; J: TRBJ2-3; size: -; DNA: TGTGCCAGCATCCTTGGCGGGGGCCCAGATACGCAGTATTTT; CDR3: CASILGGGPDTQYF
V: TRBV24-1; D: -; J: TRBJ1-3; size: -; DNA: TGTGCCACCAGTGGCGCTTCCGGGACGGTCTCTGGAAACACCATATATTTT; CDR3: CATSGASGTVSGNTIYF
V: TRBV29-1; D: -; J: TRBJ2-7; size: -; DNA: TGCAGCGTAAATAGGGTTTCGGGCTACGAGCAGTACTTC; CDR3: CSVNRVSGYEQYF
V: TRBV12-3/TRBV12-4; D: TRBD2; J: TRBJ2-5; size: few; DNA: TGTGCCAGCAGTGGACTAGGTCGTAACCATACCTTC; CDR3: CASSGLGRNHTF
V: TRBV4-1; D: TRBD2; J: TRBJ2-1; size: few; DNA: TGCGCCAGCGGGGGAGGGCCGAGGAATGAGCAGTTCTTC; CDR3: CASGGGPRNEQFF
V: TRBV6-1; D: -; J: TRBJ1-1; size: -; DNA: TGTGCCAGCAGTGACCCACAGGGGAACACTGAAGCTTTCTTT; CDR3: CASSDPQGNTEAFF
V: TRBV28; D: -; J: TRBJ2-3; size: -; DNA: TGTGCCAGCAGGAGGTTACAGAAGGCGTGGGATACGCAGTATTTT; CDR3: CASRRLQKAWDTQYF
V: TRBV27; D: TRBD2; J: TRBJ2-1; size: -; DNA: TGTGCCAGCAGTTTACTTGCCGGGAGGGCCTGGGATGAGCAGTTCTTC; CDR3: CASSLLAGRAWDEQFF
V: TRBV9; D: -; J: TRBJ1-2; size: -; DNA: TGTGCCAGCAGCGTATTTCCAGGGGATGGCTACACCTTC; CDR3: CASSVFPGDGYTF
V: TRBV6-1; D: -; J: TRBJ1-5; size: few; DNA: TGTGCCAGCAGGAGAAATCAGCCCCAGCATTTT; CDR3: CASRRNQPQHF
V: TRBV6-1; D: TRBD2; J: TRBJ2-1; size: -; DNA: TGTGCCAGCAGTGAACTAGCGGGAATCTACAATGAGCAGTTCTTC; CDR3: CASSELAGIYNEQFF
V: TRBV28; D: TRBD1; J: TRBJ1-6; size: -; DNA: TGTGCCAGCAACCTAGGGGGCCCAGGGGTTTATAATTCACCCCTCCACTTT; CDR3: CASNLGGPGVYNSPLHF
V: TRBV6-5; D: -; J: TRBJ1-6; size: few; DNA: TGTGCCAGCAGTTACGCTCTGGGACGACTAGGGCGGCCTTCACCCCTCCACTTT; CDR3: CASSYALGRLGRPSPLHF
V: TRBV12-3/TRBV12-4; D: -; J: TRBJ2-5; size: few; DNA: TGTGCCAGCAGTTTACCCTCAGGGCCTAAAGAAACCCAGTACTTC; CDR3: CASSLPSGPKETQYF
V: TRBV24-1; D: -; J: TRBJ1-2; size: -; DNA: TGTGCCACTCCACGGCAGGGTAGATGCTACACCTTC; CDR3: CATPRQGRCYTF
V: TRBV12-5; D: -; J: TRBJ2-7; size: few; DNA: TGTGCTAGTGGTTTGGGCGGAACCTACGAGCAGTACTTC; CDR3: CASGLGGTYEQYF
V: TRBV29-1; D: -; J: TRBJ2-7; size: -; DNA: TGCAGCGTTGAAGTTCCTATAACGGGCGAGCAGTACTTC; CDR3: CSVEVPITGEQYF
V: TRBV10-3; D: TRBD2; J: TRBJ2-7; size: -; DNA: TGTGCCATACTAGCGGGCTCGGACTCCTACGAGCAGTACTTC; CDR3: CAILAGSDSYEQYF
V: TRBV11-2; D: TRBD2; J: TRBJ2-7; size: -; DNA: TGTGCCAGCAGCTTAGATCCTAGCGGAACATCTAGCAGTTACTTC; CDR3: CASSLDPSGTSSSYF
V: TRBV20-1; D: -; J: TRBJ1-1; size: -; DNA: TGCAGTGCTAGAGAGGAGGGTGGGACTGAAGCTTTCTTT; CDR3: CSAREEGGTEAFF
V: TRBV10-3; D: TRBD1; J: TRBJ1-4; size: -; DNA: TGTGCCATCAGTGATGACAGGGGGATGGAAAAACTGTTTTTT; CDR3: CAISDDRGMEKLFF
V: TRBV6-1; D: -; J: TRBJ2-6; size: once; DNA: TGTGCCACCCAACCGCGGGACAAGGCTTCCTCTGGGGCCAACGTCCTGACTTTC; CDR3: CATQPRDKASSGANVLTF
V: TRBV12-3/TRBV12-4; D: -; J: TRBJ1-4; size: few; DNA: TGTGCCACTCAAAGGGGGGTTAGTGAAAAACTGTTTTTT; CDR3: CATQRGVSEKLFF
V: TRBV5-6; D: -; J: TRBJ1-1; size: few; DNA: TGTGCCAGCAGCTTGCGTCTTGGGGCCGTAGACACTGAAGCTTTCTTT; CDR3: CASSLRLGAVDTEAFF
V: TRBV29-1; D: -; J: TRBJ2-5; size: -; DNA: TGCAGCGTTTTCCAGGGGGGTTCATGGGAGACCCAGTACTTC; CDR3: CSVFQGGSWETQYF
V: TRBV3-1; D: TRBD2; J: TRBJ2-3; size: few; DNA: TGTGCCAGCAGCCTGGCTCTAGCGGGGGGGGGGAATACGCAGTATTTT; CDR3: CASSLALAGGGNTQYF
V: TRBV10-3; D: -; J: TRBJ2-7; size: -; DNA: TGTGCCATCAGTCCAGGGGACGAGCAGTACTTC; CDR3: CAISPGDEQYF
V: TRBV4-1; D: -; J: TRBJ2-7; size: few; DNA: TGCGCCAGCAGCCAAAGGTCTAACTCAAACTCCTACGAGCAGTACTTC; CDR3: CASSQRSNSNSYEQYF
V: TRBV29-1; D: -; J: TRBJ1-1; size: few; DNA: TGCAGCGTTAGGGGGGACGGGAACACTGAAGCTTTCTTT; CDR3: CSVRGDGNTEAFF
V: TRBV20-1; D: TRBD2; J: TRBJ2-7; size: -; DNA: TGCAGTGCTAGTCCCAGCGGGAGCCACGAGCAGTACTTC; CDR3: CSASPSGSHEQYF